A selection of T cell receptor beta chains follows, all from one sample in a study of shared clonotypes between healthy human individuals. Sequencing used immunoSEQ multiplex PCR; TCRdb keeps in-frame clones, though not all of them. The sample consists of under 2,500,000 clones, 95% of them appearing once. The sample taken for sequencing was naive CD4+ T cells sorted from blood. The source of these receptors is a man aged 18 to 30 in good health. Each CDR3 is given with its conserved first and last residue. Each record gives: J gene, V gene, clone size, D gene, CDR3 protein, CDR3 DNA. D genes are given only for firm matches. Rows give clone size only sometimes, using once, few, many, or a class for an expanded clone.

J: TRBJ2-3
V: TRBV28
size: -
D: -
CDR3: CASSSAREGRTDTQYF
DNA: TGTGCCAGCAGTTCCGCCCGTGAGGGGCGGACAGATACGCAGTATTTT

J: TRBJ1-6
V: TRBV30
size: -
D: -
CDR3: CAWSVRVGDRYNSPLHF
DNA: TGTGCCTGGAGTGTACGGGTAGGGGACCGTTATAATTCACCCCTCCACTTT

J: TRBJ2-7
V: TRBV6-6
size: -
D: -
CDR3: CASSYLKYYEQYF
DNA: TGTGCCAGCAGTTACCTTAAGTACTACGAGCAGTACTTC

J: TRBJ2-3
V: TRBV28
size: -
D: -
CDR3: CASSALRGGTQYF
DNA: TGTGCCAGCAGCGCCCTCAGGGGAGGTACGCAGTATTTT

J: TRBJ1-5
V: TRBV5-8
size: -
D: -
CDR3: CASSALRGTDINQPQHF
DNA: TGTGCCAGCAGCGCATTAAGGGGGACTGATATCAATCAGCCCCAGCATTTT

J: TRBJ1-4
V: TRBV6-1
size: -
D: -
CDR3: CASRTASEKLFF
DNA: TGTGCCAGCAGGACCGCCTCTGAAAAACTGTTTTTT

J: TRBJ2-4
V: TRBV30
size: -
D: -
CDR3: CAWSVRRGAKNIQYF
DNA: TGTGCCTGGAGTGTAAGAAGGGGAGCCAAAAACATTCAGTACTTC

J: TRBJ1-1
V: TRBV28
size: -
D: -
CDR3: CASCEQGTEAFF
DNA: TGTGCCAGCTGTGAACAGGGCACTGAAGCTTTCTTT

J: TRBJ2-3
V: TRBV6-5
size: -
D: -
CDR3: CASSRSSGADTQYF
DNA: TGTGCCAGCAGCCGCTCTTCAGGGGCAGATACGCAGTATTTT

J: TRBJ1-2
V: TRBV2
size: -
D: -
CDR3: CASSEVGGYTF
DNA: TGTGCCAGCAGTGAAGTAGGTGGCTACACCTTC

J: TRBJ2-1
V: TRBV5-1
size: -
D: TRBD2
CDR3: CASSSGWLAGNEQFF
DNA: TGCGCCAGCAGCTCGGGGTGGCTAGCGGGAAATGAGCAGTTCTTC

J: TRBJ1-2
V: TRBV28
size: -
D: -
CDR3: CASSSQVPSGYTF
DNA: TGTGCCAGCAGTTCACAGGTCCCCTCGGGCTACACCTTC

J: TRBJ1-1
V: TRBV2
size: once
D: -
CDR3: CASSSDMNTEAFF
DNA: TGTGCCAGCAGCAGCGACATGAACACTGAAGCTTTCTTT

J: TRBJ2-2
V: TRBV4-1
size: -
D: -
CDR3: CASSQPAAPGGELFF
DNA: TGCGCCAGCAGCCAACCAGCGGCCCCCGGCGGGGAGCTGTTTTTT

J: TRBJ2-3
V: TRBV6-5
size: -
D: TRBD2
CDR3: CASRSGGRADTQYF
DNA: TGTGCCAGCAGATCGGGGGGGAGGGCAGATACGCAGTATTTT

J: TRBJ1-4
V: TRBV5-1
size: -
D: TRBD1
CDR3: CASSFRGQGEKLFF
DNA: TGCGCCAGCAGCTTCAGGGGGCAGGGTGAAAAACTGTTTTTT

J: TRBJ2-1
V: TRBV30
size: once
D: -
CDR3: CAWSPISVKGNEQFF
DNA: TGTGCCTGGAGTCCTATTTCCGTGAAAGGCAATGAGCAGTTCTTC

J: TRBJ2-1
V: TRBV5-1
size: -
D: TRBD1
CDR3: CASSLGGQANNEQFF
DNA: TGCGCCAGCAGCTTGGGGGGACAGGCAAACAATGAGCAGTTCTTC

J: TRBJ2-7
V: TRBV30
size: -
D: -
CDR3: CAWSVRYEQYF
DNA: TGTGCCTGGAGTGTAAGGTACGAGCAGTACTTC

J: TRBJ2-3
V: TRBV5-4
size: once
D: -
CDR3: CASSLAGTFGTDTQYF
DNA: TGTGCCAGCAGCTTGGCCGGAACTTTTGGCACAGATACGCAGTATTTT

J: TRBJ1-6
V: TRBV6-1
size: -
D: -
CDR3: CASSGVFSPLHF
DNA: TGTGCCAGCAGTGGTGTTTTCTCACCCCTCCACTTT

J: TRBJ1-5
V: TRBV29-1
size: -
D: -
CDR3: CSVLPGPNQPQHF
DNA: TGCAGCGTCCTTCCGGGACCCAATCAGCCCCAGCATTTT

J: TRBJ2-5
V: TRBV7-3
size: -
D: -
CDR3: CASSLAGRGQETQYF
DNA: TGTGCCAGCAGCTTAGCAGGGCGGGGACAAGAGACCCAGTACTTC

J: TRBJ1-6
V: TRBV30
size: -
D: TRBD1
CDR3: CAWTIGQGDSPLHF
DNA: TGTGCCTGGACTATAGGACAGGGGGATTCACCCCTCCACTTT

J: TRBJ2-1
V: TRBV29-1
size: -
D: TRBD1
CDR3: CRQQGRARSYNEQFF
DNA: TGCAGACAACAGGGGCGGGCGCGCTCCTACAATGAGCAGTTCTTC

J: TRBJ1-1
V: TRBV18
size: few
D: -
CDR3: CASSSGGMNTEAFF
DNA: TGTGCCAGCTCTTCAGGCGGAATGAACACTGAAGCTTTCTTT